The clone carrying this T cell receptor beta chain was observed a handful of times. Being one base from a much bigger clone, this may be a read error. This CDR3 is 14 amino acids long. Germline V gene data show CDR1 as SQVTM and CDR2 as ANQGSEA. The V end was cut by 7 bases, the J end by 0 bases, with 14 bases between. TCRdb re-derived calls from the 5' RACE reads in MiXCR, one entry per CDR3 protein. The profile shows about 10,000 distinct CDR3 sequences, 14% of them singletons. Cells sorted as Tregs were CD4+, CD25+ and CD127-/low. The sequenced material came from Tregs sorted from blood. V is TRBV29-1 and J is TRBJ2-3; D might be TRBD2 (6 bases). The origin of this receptor is a female donor with breast cancer. The CDR3 DNA is TGCAGCGGTGTGGGGGGTTGGAGCACAGATACGCAGTATTTT. This encodes CSGVGGWSTDTQYF.